A single sample is the source of the 13 T cell receptor beta chains below, sequenced in a study of cytomegalovirus exposure and HLA in healthy donors. 60 Vbeta and 13 Jbeta primers were used in PCR. Repertoires were generated with immunoSEQ multiplex PCR, while TCRdb's copy carries only in-frame clones and drops some. The table lists over 110,000 clones, around 82% of them singletons. The sequenced sample was PBMCs. The receptors were sampled from a woman aged 40 to 50 in good health and CMV-seropositive.

The genes are TRBV27 and TRBJ2-1; possibly TRBD2 for D (6 bases). CDR1 and CDR2 from the germline V gene are MNHEY and SMNVEV (reference sequence). V shed 7 bases and J shed 5 bases, with 21 bases lying between them. The CDR3 totals 16 residues. This CDR3 reads CASTFAAGETDNEQFF. The CDR3 DNA sequence: TGTGCCAGCACTTTCGCAGCGGGCGAAACTGACAATGAGCAGTTCTTC.

The V call is TRBV5-5, the J call TRBJ2-5, with 8 bases aligning to TRBD1. This CDR3 spans 14 amino acids. Per germline, CDR1 SGHKS and CDR2 YYEKEE (reference sequence). V gave up 4 bases and J gave up 4 bases; unmatched junction bases: 6. The CDR3 bases are TGTGCCAGCAGCACAAGGACAGGGCCAGAGACCCAGTACTTC. Protein sequence: CASSTRTGPETQYF.

The chain links TRBV5-1 to TRBJ2-4; D is undetermined. The CDR3 length is 13 residues. Trimming removed 4 bases from V and 10 bases from J, with 15 bases in between. The germline V gene encodes CDR1 SGHRS and CDR2 YFSETQ. The DNA for the CDR3 is TGCGCCAGCAGCCTACTACCGAGCGCTATTCAGTACTTC. The encoded protein is CASSLLPSAIQYF.

The CDR3 nucleotides read TGTGCCAGCTCACCAAGCGAAAACACTGAAGCTTTCTTT. It specifies CASSPSENTEAFF. The rearrangement uses TRBV18 and TRBJ1-1; D is unclear. Deletions cut 2 bases from V and 2 bases from J, with 6 bases between. Germline CDR1 reads KGHSH; CDR2 reads LQKENI. The CDR3 contains 13 residues. The variable domain in full, completed from reference TRBV18 and TRBJ1-1, reads NAGVMQNPRHLVRRRGQEARLRCSPMKGHSHVYWYRQLPEEGLKFMVYLQKENIIDESGMPKERFSAEFPKEGPSILRIQQVVRGDSAAYFCASSPSENTEAFFGQGTRLTVV.

This clone was found a few times. DNA of the CDR3: TGTGCCAGCAGGACAGGGCAGGGGGAGACCCAGTACTTC. This encodes CASRTGQGETQYF. The chain carries TRBV2 and TRBJ2-5; 7 bases align to TRBD1. Germline CDR1 and CDR2: SNHLY and FYNNEI. J was trimmed by 5 bases and V by 6 bases; bases with no gene match: 6. This CDR3 region has 13 residues.

This rearrangement joins TRBV19 to TRBJ1-3, with D possibly TRBD1 on 6 matching bases. Germline V gene data show CDR1 as LNHDA and CDR2 as SQIVND (reference sequence). This CDR3 comprises 14 residues. Trimming cost V 7 bases and J 0 bases, with 10 bases left between them. CDR3 region: CASTMTGSGNTIYF. In DNA, the CDR3 is TGTGCCAGTACCATGACAGGCTCTGGAAACACCATATATTTT.

In this sample, this clone turned up once. The chain recombines TRBV7-9 with TRBJ2-5; TRBD1 is a possible D gene (6 bases). V lost 2 bases, J lost 1 base, and 11 bases lay in between. CDR3 size: 15 residues. Per germline, CDR1 SEHNR and CDR2 FQNEAQ (reference sequence). The CDR3 spells CASSLNGQTQETQYF. The CDR3 region has the DNA TGTGCCAGCAGCTTAAATGGACAGACCCAAGAGACCCAGTACTTC.

V gene TRBV5-1 combines with J gene TRBJ2-2, with TRBD1 as a possible D gene (5 bases). Trimming stripped 4 bases from V and 5 bases from J, with 9 bases between. Germline loops: CDR1 SGHRS, CDR2 YFSETQ. This CDR3 has 13 residues. The CDR3 nucleotides read TGCGCCAGCAGCCCGCAGGGTACCGGGGAGCTGTTTTTT. Translation: CASSPQGTGELFF.

This sequence joins TRBV18 and TRBJ1-1; 7 bases line up with TRBD1. The V gene end was trimmed by 4 bases and the J gene end by 7 bases; junction bases not matched to a gene: 3. Germline V lookup: CDR1 KGHSH, CDR2 LQKENI. The CDR3 runs 12 residues. CDR3 sequence reads: CASSRGTDEAFF. CDR3 DNA: TGTGCCAGCTCACGGGGGACAGATGAAGCTTTCTTT. Drawing the rest from reference TRBV18 and TRBJ1-1, the complete variable domain is NAGVMQNPRHLVRRRGQEARLRCSPMKGHSHVYWYRQLPEEGLKFMVYLQKENIIDESGMPKERFSAEFPKEGPSILRIQQVVRGDSAAYFCASSRGTDEAFFGQGTRLTVV.

This clone was counted a few times. The J gene is TRBJ2-6, the V gene TRBV19, with D hard to call. Trimming cost V 7 bases and J 0 bases, with 10 bases left between them. Germline V gene sequence: CDR1 LNHDA, CDR2 SQIVND (reference sequence). This CDR3 region has 15 residues. CDR3 bases: TGTGCCAGTATGTACACCAGCTCTGGGGCCAACGTCCTGACTTTC. This encodes CASMYTSSGANVLTF.

The rearrangement joins TRBV29-1 to TRBJ1-1; 8 bases fit TRBD1. In germline, CDR1 is SQVTM, CDR2 ANQGSEA. The V segment lost 4 bases and the J segment 1 base; nucleotides outside the gene matches: 2. This CDR3 spans 13 amino acids. CDR3 in DNA: TGCAGCGTTGGACAGGGGCCGAACACTGAAGCTTTCTTT. Amino acid sequence: CSVGQGPNTEAFF.

This rearrangement joins TRBV6-9 to TRBJ2-7; possibly TRBD1 for D (6 bases). The V gene lost 2 bases and the J gene lost 0 bases, with 17 bases spanning the gap. The V gene's germline CDR1 is MNHGY and CDR2 SVAAGI. The CDR3 contains 17 residues. The CDR3 loop is CASSYVRGSKSSYEQYF. The CDR3 DNA reads TGTGCCAGCAGTTATGTCAGGGGCTCAAAGAGCTCCTACGAGCAGTACTTC.

This chain links TRBV27 with TRBJ2-1; TRBD2 matches at 7 bases. The V gene's germline CDR1 is MNHEY and CDR2 SMNVEV (reference sequence). V was pared by 2 bases and J by 6 bases, with 4 bases of the junction left unmatched. This CDR3 spans 14 amino acids. The CDR3 DNA reads TGTGCCAGCAGTTTAGCGGGAGTCGTCAATGAGCAGTTCTTC. Amino acid sequence: CASSLAGVVNEQFF.